Listed below are T cell receptor beta chains from one sample, sequenced in a study of T-cell reconstitution after alpha-beta-depleted transplantation in children. TCRdb called the PCR reads again in MiXCR, with one record for every CDR3 protein. The sample lists over 200,000 distinct CDR3 sequences, more than 15% occurring once. This specimen was PBMCs, mostly from graft donor cells, taken 360 days after TCRalphabeta/CD19-depleted stem cell transplant. The receptors derive from a male patient aged 2 to 9 who had a stem cell transplant for acute lymphoblastic leukemia, so the T cells may come from the graft donor. Each CDR3 is given without its conserved first and last residue.

j_call v_call cdr3_aa
TRBJ1-1 TRBV29-1 SAYQGMGTEAF
TRBJ2-1 TRBV11-2 ASSFRREGPYNEQF
TRBJ2-3 TRBV11-2 ASSLEWRGGWDTQY
TRBJ1-1 TRBV7-2 ASSFGRGRTEAF
TRBJ2-3 TRBV20-1 RIPPLGTQY
TRBJ2-7 TRBV29-1 SVEEEGQSYEQY
TRBJ2-5 TRBV6-7 ASSYRRDVVETQY
TRBJ2-7 TRBV7-2 ASSLWQGPYEQY
TRBJ2-3 TRBV20-1 SAGDRGTDTQY
TRBJ1-1 TRBV6-5 ASSYSGQGSTEAF
TRBJ2-3 TRBV30 AWSGGTPSDTQY
TRBJ2-3 TRBV7-2 ASSRGTGLLTDTQY
TRBJ2-5 TRBV21-1 ASFGTGRIETQY
TRBJ1-3 TRBV6-2/TRBV6-3 ASSYSAGNTIY
TRBJ1-1 TRBV7-6 ASSLGDKTGVMETEAF
TRBJ2-1 TRBV9 ASSVFSLGNEQF
TRBJ2-3 TRBV12-1 ASSFEMASGRSSTDTQY
TRBJ1-2 TRBV27 ASSLSRGDGYT
TRBJ2-3 TRBV20-1 SASYGATDTQY
TRBJ2-3 TRBV12-3/TRBV12-4 ASRPGTSVTQY
TRBJ2-5 TRBV6-2/TRBV6-3 ASSYFKRGWETQY
TRBJ2-4 TRBV28 ASSSIGSIQY
TRBJ2-7 TRBV6-5 ASSYVGTGGRGQC